This TCR beta chain was obtained from a study of T cell responses to AZD1222 COVID-19 vaccine. The CDR3 is 16 amino acids. The method was immunoSEQ multiplex PCR; TCRdb's version includes in-frame clones alone and lacks a portion of them. The sample shows tens of thousands of clones, 80% to 90% of them seen only once. Study results and limitations: Spike-specific TCR breadth and depth went up after people got two AZD1222 doses. Baseline testing showed seropositivity in only a handful of AZD1222 recipients.

This clone was counted a single time. Its specificity is unknown. The TCR was taken from an adult in good health. The input for sequencing was peripheral blood, taken on day 0 of AZD1222 vaccination. The chain is built from TRBV21-1 and TRBJ1-5. TRBV21-1 is annotated as a pseudogene. This CDR3 is CASSPRGGEEGQPQHF. DNA of the CDR3: TGTGCCAGCAGCCCCAGAGGGGGGGAAGAGGGTCAGCCCCAGCATTTT.